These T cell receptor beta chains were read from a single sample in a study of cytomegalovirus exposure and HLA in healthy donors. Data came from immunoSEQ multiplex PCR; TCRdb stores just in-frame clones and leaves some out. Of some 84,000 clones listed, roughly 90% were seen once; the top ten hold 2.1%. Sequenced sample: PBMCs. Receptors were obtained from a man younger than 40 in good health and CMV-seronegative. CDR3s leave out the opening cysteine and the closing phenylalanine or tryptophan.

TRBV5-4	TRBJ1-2	ASSLVEGYGYT
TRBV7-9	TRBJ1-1	ASSYTGTNTEAF
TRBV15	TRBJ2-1	ATSSRGTGVVAYNEQF
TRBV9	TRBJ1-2	ASTSFGDRGNYGYT
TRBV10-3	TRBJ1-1	AISGGQSNTEAF
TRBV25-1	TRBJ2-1	ASSGGTYFNEQF
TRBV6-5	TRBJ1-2	ASIRPGQGSDGYT
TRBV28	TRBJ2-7	ASSSYGTAAYEQY
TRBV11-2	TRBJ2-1	ASTLWTSPSSYNEQF
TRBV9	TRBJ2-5	ASSALAGASQY
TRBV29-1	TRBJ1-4	SVSPPGGTNEKLF
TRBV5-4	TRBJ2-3	ASSFSSGNVDTQY
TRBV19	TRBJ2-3	ASRVAGADTQY
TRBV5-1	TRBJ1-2	ASSSSTGNNYGYT
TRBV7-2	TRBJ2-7	ASSLVGQLYEQY
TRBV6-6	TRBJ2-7	ASSYSMWSGVLID
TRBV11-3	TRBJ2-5	ASSTRLGGSPTQETQY
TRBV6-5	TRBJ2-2	ASSYGPGANTGELF